Here is one TCR beta chain with its context. What it binds is not known. The source of the sample is a study of blood T cells in healthy people across ages. Germline loops: CDR1 MNHEY, CDR2 SVGEGT. The CDR3 is 13 residues long. V was trimmed by 6 bases and J by 7 bases, leaving 15 bases between them. Next came a second PCR, run for roughly 6 to 11 cycles, which used a sample-barcoded 5' primer along with a J-beta primer mix. TCRdb passed the 5' RACE reads through MiXCR, listing each CDR3 protein once. The sample yields hundreds of thousands of distinct CDR3 sequences, 29% seen once. Study outcomes and limitations: Naive T cell percentage by flow cytometry tracked strongly with beta diversity.

The TCR sequence derives from a woman aged 80 or over in good health. The chain carries TRBV6-2 or TRBV6-3 and TRBJ1-2, with D possibly being TRBD1 (6 bases). Sequencing used blood. The CDR3 loop is CASRDRRFSGYTF. CDR3 in DNA: TGTGCCAGCAGAGACAGGAGGTTCTCTGGCTACACCTTC.